The rows below give T cell receptor beta chains drawn from one sample of a study. Each CDR3 protein is one row after TCRdb ran MiXCR on the 5' RACE reads. Here the sample spans 60,000 to 65,000 distinct CDR3 sequences, roughly 22% being singletons. The sample consisted of memory CD4+ T cells sorted from a lymph node. Receptors originate from a female donor with breast cancer. Both conserved end residues are part of each CDR3. D genes are given only for firm matches. Size values are once, few and many counts, or a class for expanded clones, and some rows have none.

size	V	D	J	CDR3	DNA
.	TRBV7-9	.	TRBJ1-1	CASSLVGGSNTEAFF	TGTGCCAGCAGCTTAGTCGGAGGCTCGAACACTGAAGCTTTCTTT
few	TRBV20-1	.	TRBJ2-7	CSAREPRRNIYEQYF	TGCAGTGCTAGAGAACCCAGGCGGAACATCTACGAGCAGTACTTC
many	TRBV6-5	.	TRBJ1-1	CASSDSDRSTEAFF	TGTGCCAGCAGTGACTCCGACAGGTCCACTGAAGCTTTCTTT
few	TRBV28	TRBD1	TRBJ1-1	CASSPAGTGSTEAFF	TGTGCCAGCAGCCCTGCCGGGACAGGGAGCACTGAAGCTTTCTTT
.	TRBV24-1	.	TRBJ2-2	CATSDFREELFF	TGTGCCACCAGTGATTTTCGAGAGGAGCTGTTTTTT
many	TRBV5-1	.	TRBJ1-3	CASSLEGNTIYF	TGCGCCAGCAGCTTGGAAGGAAACACCATATATTTT
few	TRBV6-5	TRBD2	TRBJ2-7	CASSLGSSGGSYEQYF	TGTGCCAGCAGTTTGGGCTCTAGCGGGGGCTCCTACGAGCAGTACTTC
.	TRBV12-3/TRBV12-4	TRBD1	TRBJ1-1	CASGTGRTEAFF	TGTGCCAGCGGGACAGGGAGAACTGAAGCCTTCTTT
few	TRBV27	.	TRBJ2-7	CASQDSAGKIYEQYF	TGTGCCAGCCAGGACAGCGCTGGGAAAATTTACGAGCAGTACTTC
.	TRBV20-1	.	TRBJ1-2	CSAKNGGWYTF	TGCAGTGCTAAGAACGGGGGCTGGTACACCTTC
few	TRBV9	.	TRBJ1-1	CASSVGWNTEAFF	TGTGCCAGCAGCGTAGGGTGGAACACTGAAGCTTTCTTT
.	TRBV5-4	.	TRBJ2-7	CASSWTPRYEQYF	TGTGCCAGCAGCTGGACCCCTCGATACGAGCAGTACTTC
few	TRBV12-3/TRBV12-4	TRBD1	TRBJ1-2	CASSRRDREDDGYTF	TGTGCCAGCAGTCGCCGGGACAGGGAGGACGATGGCTACACCTTC
.	TRBV7-2	.	TRBJ1-6	CASSFRDKSSPLHF	TGTGCCAGCAGCTTCCGGGACAAATCTTCACCCCTCCACTTT
many	TRBV4-2	TRBD1	TRBJ1-2	CASSQERTGYGYTF	TGTGCCAGCAGCCAAGAGCGGACAGGCTATGGCTACACCTTC
few	TRBV24-1	TRBD2	TRBJ2-1	CATPPQLAPYNEQFF	TGTGCCACCCCACCTCAACTAGCGCCCTACAATGAGCAGTTCTTC
.	TRBV7-9	.	TRBJ2-5	CASKGIQETQYF	TGTGCCAGCAAAGGGATCCAAGAGACCCAGTACTTC
.	TRBV7-8	TRBD1	TRBJ2-7	CASTGQDEQYF	TGTGCCAGCACCGGACAGGACGAGCAGTACTTC
.	TRBV5-6	.	TRBJ2-1	CASSVVRATQFF	TGTGCCAGCAGCGTGGTAAGAGCTACGCAGTTCTTC
few	TRBV9	.	TRBJ1-1	CASSEEPWNTEAFF	TGTGCCAGCAGCGAGGAGCCATGGAACACTGAAGCTTTCTTT
many	TRBV20-1	TRBD2	TRBJ2-3	CSARGRQREGTDTQYF	TGCAGTGCGAGAGGGCGTCAGCGGGAGGGGACAGATACGCAGTATTTT
many	TRBV6-1	TRBD1	TRBJ2-7	CASSEPGQGYEQYF	TGTGCCAGCAGTGAACCGGGACAGGGATACGAGCAGTACTTC
.	TRBV5-1	.	TRBJ2-7	CASSLGATSTSYEQYF	TGCGCCAGCAGCTTGGGGGCCACCTCTACCTCCTACGAGCAGTACTTC
.	TRBV2	.	TRBJ2-7	CASREGPWEQYF	TGTGCCAGCAGGGAAGGGCCTTGGGAGCAGTACTTC
few	TRBV6-1	.	TRBJ1-1	CASSAGQQPNTEAFF	TGTGCCAGCAGTGCCGGCCAACAGCCGAACACTGAAGCTTTCTTT
.	TRBV5-6	TRBD1	TRBJ1-5	CASSRFGQAGQPQHF	TGTGCCAGCAGCCGCTTCGGACAGGCTGGTCAGCCCCAGCATTTT
few	TRBV9	.	TRBJ2-3	CASSVDTTTDTQYF	TGTGCCAGCAGCGTAGACACTACCACAGATACGCAGTATTTT
few	TRBV4-3	.	TRBJ2-2	CASSQDGSRTGELFF	TGCGCCAGCAGCCAAGATGGGTCCCGCACCGGGGAGCTGTTTTTT
few	TRBV4-1	.	TRBJ2-1	CASSPSFREGEFF	TGCGCCAGCAGCCCGTCCTTCCGCGAAGGAGAGTTCTTC
few	TRBV12-3/TRBV12-4	.	TRBJ1-6	CASRADNRFSPLHF	TGTGCCAGCAGGGCGGACAATCGGTTTTCACCCCTCCACTTT
few	TRBV29-1	TRBD1	TRBJ1-3	CSVEGDRGRNTIYF	TGCAGCGTTGAAGGAGACAGGGGAAGAAACACCATATATTTT
few	TRBV5-1	TRBD1	TRBJ2-3	CASSLGTGADTQCF	TGCGCCAGCAGCTTGGGGACAGGGGCCGATACGCAGTGTTTT
few	TRBV7-9	.	TRBJ2-1	CASTPSAGTYNEQFF	TGTGCCAGCACCCCATCAGCCGGGACATACAATGAGCAGTTCTTC
few	TRBV6-2/TRBV6-3	TRBD1	TRBJ1-5	CASSFPAGTGGRSNQPQHF	TGTGCCAGCAGTTTCCCCGCCGGGACAGGGGGGAGAAGCAATCAGCCCCAGCATTTT
.	TRBV7-2	.	TRBJ2-7	CASSPRSGLEQYF	TGTGCCAGCAGCCCTAGGTCGGGACTTGAGCAGTACTTC
.	TRBV6-2/TRBV6-3	TRBD1	TRBJ2-7	CASRQLGTAEQYF	TGTGCCAGCAGACAACTAGGGACAGCTGAGCAGTACTTC
.	TRBV2	.	TRBJ1-2	CASSEVNNGYTF	TGTGCCAGCAGTGAGGTTAACAATGGCTACACCTTC
once	TRBV24-1	.	TRBJ2-1	CATSDPGFGGGSSYNEQFF	TGTGCCACCAGTGATCCCGGTTTTGGCGGAGGGAGCTCCTACAATGAGCAGTTCTTC
.	TRBV2	TRBD1	TRBJ1-2	CASSEGQGAGYTF	TGTGCCAGCAGTGAAGGGCAGGGGGCTGGCTACACCTTC
.	TRBV20-1	.	TRBJ2-3	CSVEGASTDTQYF	TGCAGTGTGGAGGGGGCAAGCACAGATACGCAGTATTTT
many	TRBV5-1	TRBD1	TRBJ1-1	CASSSWDRGNTEAFF	TGCGCCAGCAGCTCCTGGGACAGGGGGAACACTGAAGCTTTCTTT
.	TRBV5-1	.	TRBJ1-6	CASSLDVGGSPLHF	TGCGCCAGCAGCTTGGATGTGGGAGGTTCACCCCTCCACTTT
few	TRBV4-3	.	TRBJ2-1	CASSQATRSNEQFF	TGCGCCAGCAGCCAGGCTACGCGGTCCAATGAGCAGTTCTTC
.	TRBV25-1	TRBD2	TRBJ2-1	CASSGAAGTSGTPQFF	TGTGCCAGCAGTGGGGCGGCCGGGACTAGCGGGACCCCGCAGTTCTTC